Following are 6 T cell receptor beta chains from one sample sequenced in a study of T cell repertoires in aging, cancer and after chemotherapy. The template was genomic DNA from peripheral blood, not RNA. Multiplex touch-down PCR with TRB-A/B primers amplified rearranged V-D-J TRB sequences. From the multiplex PCR reads, TCRdb called clonotypes with MiXCR, one entry per CDR3 protein. The sample holds about 13,000 distinct CDR3 sequences, approximately 34% seen once. The source material was blood. The receptors were sampled from a human donor in good health. The donor label of this sample is uncertain.

This clonotype occurred a few times. The gene calls are TRBV6-1 and TRBJ1-1; 7 positions match TRBD1. J was trimmed by 1 base and V by 7 bases; bases with no gene match: 6. The CDR3 runs 14 residues. Germline V gene sequence: CDR1 MNHNS, CDR2 SASEGT. Written as DNA, the CDR3 is TGTGCCAGCAACTCCGGGACAGAGAACACTGAAGCTTTCTTT. Residues: CASNSGTENTEAFF.

V is TRBV6-5 and J is TRBJ1-4; no definite D call. Deletions cut 2 bases from V and 8 bases from J, with 15 bases between. The germline V gene has CDR1 MNHEY and CDR2 SVGAGI. This CDR3 is built from 15 residues. The CDR3 spells CASSYTARLGEKLFF. The CDR3, as DNA: TGTGCCAGCAGTTACACGGCACGGCTAGGGGAAAAACTGTTTTTT.

By sample fraction, this clonotype is medium-sized. The V gene is TRBV19, the J gene TRBJ2-2; D is ambiguous. Deletions cut 1 base from V and 4 bases from J, with 10 bases between. Germline-derived CDR1 and CDR2 are LNHDA and SQIVND (reference sequence). The CDR3 length is 15 residues. The chain's CDR3 is CASSIGQAFTGELFF. DNA of the CDR3: TGTGCCAGTAGTATAGGGCAGGCGTTCACCGGGGAGCTGTTTTTT.

The table lists this clonotype with a count of one. A single base separates this from a much larger clone, so it may be a read error. The V and J genes are TRBV6-6 and TRBJ2-7; 7 bases map to TRBD1. Germline CDR1 MNHNY, CDR2 SVGAGI (reference sequence). Trimming cost V 2 bases and J 5 bases; bases outside gene matches: 6. This CDR3 has 14 residues. The CDR3 sequence: CASSYLVDRNEQYF. As DNA, the CDR3 is TGTGCCAGCAGTTACCTCGTGGACAGGAACGAGCAGTACTTC.

This clonotype is labeled as medium-sized. The J gene is TRBJ2-3, the V gene TRBV19; D uncertain. This CDR3 spans 16 amino acids. Germline assignment: CDR1 LNHDA and CDR2 SQIVND (reference sequence). Trimming removed 6 bases from V and 2 bases from J, with 18 bases in between. The CDR3 reads CASSDTTRGATDTQYF. The CDR3 DNA follows: TGTGCCAGTAGCGACACCACCCGTGGCGCCACAGATACGCAGTATTTT.

This clonotype was observed a single time. The chain combines TRBV6-5 with TRBJ2-7; D gene uncertain. With 6 bases removed from V and 5 bases from J, the gap between germline ends came to 11 bases. CDR1 MNHEY and CDR2 SVGAGI come from the germline V gene. There are 12 residues in the CDR3. The CDR3 region has the DNA TGTGCCAGCAGATCAGACGGTGACGAGCAGTACTTC. This translates into CASRSDGDEQYF.